Below, 23 T cell receptor beta chains from the same sample are listed, as sequenced in a study of OX40 agonist ivuxolimab in advanced cancers. TCRdb's table, derived via immunoSEQ multiplex PCR, lists solely in-frame clones and lacks some. The sample lists 80,000 to 100,000 clones, approximately 91% occurring once. The starting material was CD4+ or CD8+ T cells sorted from blood, obtained in a trial of the OX40 agonist ivuxolimab. These receptors came from an adult with an advanced solid tumor such as melanoma, head and neck, liver or kidney cancer.

The genes are TRBV19 and TRBJ2-5; D unclear. The V gene lost 2 bases and the J gene lost 2 bases, with 6 bases spanning the gap. This CDR3 is built from 13 residues. Germline lookup yields CDR1 LNHDA and CDR2 SQIVND (reference sequence). This CDR3 reads CASSIQVQETQYF. The DNA for the CDR3 is TGTGCCAGTAGTATACAGGTGCAAGAGACCCAGTACTTC.

The sample holds one count of this clone. This chain connects TRBV18 to TRBJ2-7, with 12 nucleotides matching TRBD2. The V gene end was trimmed by 6 bases and the J gene end by 3 bases; junction bases not matched to a gene: 9. The CDR3 covers 16 residues. In germline, CDR1 is KGHSH, CDR2 LQKENI. Here the CDR3 reads CASSLRLAGVSYEQYF. DNA of the CDR3: TGTGCCAGCTCCCTCAGACTAGCGGGAGTTAGCTACGAGCAGTACTTC.

The chain recombines TRBV11-2 with TRBJ2-7; maybe TRBD1 (6 bases). CDR1 SGHAT and CDR2 FQNNGV come from the germline V gene. This CDR3 is built from 15 residues. Trimming took 4 bases from V and 4 from J, leaving 17 bases between them. The CDR3: CASSSQGFGGYEQYF. CDR3 in DNA: TGTGCCAGCAGCTCCCAGGGGTTCGGCGGTTACGAGCAGTACTTC. The full variable domain, in which reference TRBV11-2 and TRBJ2-7 provide the parts outside the CDR3, is EAGVAQSPRYKIIEKRQSVAFWCNPISGHATLYWYQQILGQGPKLLIQFQNNGVVDDSQLPKDRFSAERLKGVDSTLKIQPAKLEDSAVYLCASSSQGFGGYEQYFGPGTRLTVT.

V is TRBV21-1 and J is TRBJ1-2; TRBD1, the table's D call, lacks a check against the DNA. TRBV21-1 is shown as a pseudogene. The CDR3 totals 17 residues. The CDR3 reads CASSKGIIGGWYYGYTF. CDR3 sequence (DNA): TGTGCCAGCAGCAAAGGAATCATAGGGGGATGGTACTATGGCTACACCTTC.

The chain has TRBV5-1 and TRBJ2-7; the D is unclear. V lost 1 base and J lost 4, with 12 bases in between. Germline CDR1 and CDR2: SGHRS and YFSETQ. This CDR3 is 14 amino acids long. CDR3 amino acids: CASSLYVQNYEQYF. CDR3 DNA: TGCGCCAGCAGCTTGTACGTCCAAAATTACGAGCAGTACTTC.

This clone turned up a few times. The chain recombines TRBV19 with TRBJ1-5; perhaps TRBD1 as D (5 bases). Per germline, CDR1 LNHDA and CDR2 SQIVND (reference sequence). There are 14 residues in the CDR3. Trimming took off 7 bases at V and 5 bases at J, with 15 bases between the two ends. The CDR3 coding sequence is TGTGCCAGTAAGGGACGGACTTCAGATCAGCCCCAGCATTTT. Translation gives CASKGRTSDQPQHF.

V and J are TRBV6-6 and TRBJ1-1, with a possible D match to TRBD1 (5 bases). Trimming shortened V by 4 bases and J by 3 bases, and 9 bases separated the two germline ends. The CDR3 consists of 13 residues. The germline gives CDR1 MNHNY, CDR2 SVGAGI (reference sequence). CDR3 sequence reads: CASSFREDTEAFF. In DNA form, the CDR3 reads TGTGCCAGCAGTTTCAGGGAGGACACTGAAGCTTTCTTT.

This chain links TRBV7-9 with TRBJ1-4, with D tentatively TRBD1 (6 bases). The germline V gene encodes CDR1 SEHNR and CDR2 FQNEAQ (reference sequence). The CDR3 covers 14 residues. The V end lost 5 bases, the J end lost 8 bases, and 15 bases lay between the germline ends. The CDR3 loop reads CASSPGTLGEKLFF. The CDR3 nucleotides read TGTGCCAGCAGCCCCGGGACACTAGGAGAAAAACTGTTTTTT.

This chain links TRBV23-1 with TRBJ2-7; no firm D call. TRBV23-1 is an ORF, and what it does is uncertain. V was trimmed by 3 bases and J by 7 bases, leaving 10 bases between them. The CDR3 covers 12 residues. This CDR3 is CASSQGIGEQYF. In DNA, the CDR3 is TGCGCCAGCAGTCAGGGTATTGGGGAGCAGTACTTC.

The chain couples TRBV5-4 to TRBJ1-1; D might be TRBD1 (5 bases). V shed 0 bases and J shed 1 base, with 10 bases lying between them. This CDR3 is 15 amino acids long. Germline-derived CDR1 and CDR2 are SGHNT and YYREEE (reference sequence). CDR3 region: CASSLDQGSNTEAFF. CDR3 coding DNA: TGTGCCAGCAGCTTGGATCAGGGCTCGAACACTGAAGCTTTCTTT.

The chain links TRBV7-6 to TRBJ2-7; 9 bases match TRBD1. V lost 2 bases to trimming and J lost 3 bases; unmatched junction nucleotides: 5. CDR3 length equals 15 residues. Germline V CDR1 and CDR2: SGHVS, FNYEAQ. CDR3 residues: CASSLRDRVNYEQYF. In nucleotides, the CDR3 is TGTGCCAGCAGCTTAAGGGACAGGGTGAACTACGAGCAGTACTTC.

The chain recombines TRBV30 with TRBJ1-3; the D gene is possibly TRBD1 (6 bases). V was clipped by 2 bases and J by 2 bases, with 13 bases between them. The CDR3 is made up of 15 amino acids. Germline V gene sequence: CDR1 GTSNPN, CDR2 SVGIG (reference sequence). The CDR3 DNA reads TGTGCCTGGAGTACTATATCAGGGGCTGGAAACACCATATATTTT. This encodes CAWSTISGAGNTIYF.

J is TRBJ2-5 and V is TRBV18, with a weak D call TRBD2 (6 bases). The V end was cut by 8 bases, the J end by 1 base, with 14 bases between. Germline loops: CDR1 KGHSH, CDR2 LQKENI. This CDR3 spans 14 amino acids. CDR3 region: CASRMGLAQETQYF. In nucleotides, the CDR3 is TGTGCCAGCCGCATGGGACTCGCCCAAGAGACCCAGTACTTC.

The chain recombines TRBV18 with TRBJ1-1; D is undetermined. Between the trimmed V and J ends, which lost 3 bases and 1 base, there was a span of 6 bases. Germline CDR1 and CDR2: KGHSH and LQKENI. The CDR3 covers 13 residues. CDR3 sequence: CASSPDQNTEAFF. The DNA of the CDR3 is TGTGCCAGCTCACCGGACCAGAACACTGAAGCTTTCTTT.

The chain combines TRBV7-2 with TRBJ2-5; TRBD2 agrees at 8 bases. Germline V lookup: CDR1 SGHTA, CDR2 FQGNSA. This CDR3 region has 16 residues. V was clipped by 4 bases and J by 5 bases; unmatched bases: 12. The CDR3 loop reads CASSSGGAGVYETQYF. The CDR3 DNA sequence: TGTGCCAGCAGCTCGGGTGGAGCGGGAGTCTACGAGACCCAGTACTTC.

The chain uses TRBV21-1 and TRBJ2-5. TRBV21-1 is reported as a pseudogene. The CDR3 loop spans 13 amino acids. The CDR3 nucleotides read TGTGCCAGCAGCAAAGATGGCCAAGAGACCCAGTACTTC. Translated, it gives CASSKDGQETQYF.

In its sample, this clone was seen once. J is TRBJ2-3 and V is TRBV18, with 11 bases that match TRBD2. The CDR3 runs 16 residues. From germline, CDR1 is KGHSH and CDR2 LQKENI. Trimming cost V 5 bases and J 5 bases; bases outside gene matches: 9. The CDR3 DNA reads as TGTGCCAGCTCAACCGTAACTAGCGGGAGTAAAGATACGCAGTATTTT. It translates to CASSTVTSGSKDTQYF. Supplemented by reference TRBV18 and TRBJ2-3, the full variable domain reads NAGVMQNPRHLVRRRGQEARLRCSPMKGHSHVYWYRQLPEEGLKFMVYLQKENIIDESGMPKERFSAEFPKEGPSILRIQQVVRGDSAAYFCASSTVTSGSKDTQYFGPGTRLTVL.

This chain connects TRBV15 to TRBJ2-2; D gene unclear. This CDR3 is 14 amino acids long. With 0 bases removed from V and 0 bases from J, the gap between germline ends came to 2 bases. The V gene's germline CDR1 is LNHNV and CDR2 YYDKDF (reference sequence). For the CDR3, the DNA is TGTGCCACCAGCAGAGACGCGAACACCGGGGAGCTGTTTTTT. It specifies CATSRDANTGELFF.

The gene calls are TRBV29-1 and TRBJ1-5; D might be TRBD1 (6 bases). The CDR3 has 15 amino acids. The ends were cut back, 5 bases at V and 3 bases at J, with 17 bases in the middle. Germline V lookup: CDR1 SQVTM, CDR2 ANQGSEA. The CDR3 reads CSVTTGRRANQPQHF. As DNA, the CDR3 is TGCAGCGTTACAACAGGGAGAAGGGCCAATCAGCCCCAGCATTTT.

The genes are TRBV28 and TRBJ2-7, with 7 bases matching TRBD1. CDR1 is MDHEN, CDR2 SYDVKM, per germline. This CDR3 has 13 amino acids. V was pared by 9 bases and J by 3 bases, with 8 bases of the junction left unmatched. The CDR3 DNA reads as TGTGCCAGTCAAGAGGGGGCTAACTACGAGCAGTACTTC. Translation: CASQEGANYEQYF.

The chain combines TRBV6-1 with TRBJ2-1, with 10 bases aligning to TRBD2. With V trimmed by 5 bases and J by 6 bases, 4 bases remained unmatched. This CDR3 is built from 14 residues. Germline V gene sequence: CDR1 MNHNS, CDR2 SASEGT. The DNA of the CDR3 is TGTGCCAGCAGTAGCGGGAGGGCCCTCAATGAGCAGTTCTTC. This gives the protein CASSSGRALNEQFF.

V gene TRBV6-1 combines with J gene TRBJ2-2; TRBD2 matches 10 bases. J lost 7 bases, V lost 4 bases, and 6 bases had no gene match. This CDR3 is 15 amino acids long. Germline CDR1 reads MNHNS; CDR2 reads SASEGT. CDR3 in DNA: TGTGCCAGCAGTGGTCTAGCGGGAGAGATCGGGGAGCTGTTTTTT. Its protein product is CASSGLAGEIGELFF.

The chain couples TRBV19 to TRBJ1-5; unclear D gene. The germline gives CDR1 LNHDA, CDR2 SQIVND (reference sequence). Trimming pared 6 bases from V and 10 bases from J, leaving 16 bases between. The CDR3 sequence is 13 residues long. In DNA, the CDR3 is TGTGCCAGTAGGAGGAGGTTGGGTGATCCCCAGCATTTT. Its protein is CASRRRLGDPQHF.